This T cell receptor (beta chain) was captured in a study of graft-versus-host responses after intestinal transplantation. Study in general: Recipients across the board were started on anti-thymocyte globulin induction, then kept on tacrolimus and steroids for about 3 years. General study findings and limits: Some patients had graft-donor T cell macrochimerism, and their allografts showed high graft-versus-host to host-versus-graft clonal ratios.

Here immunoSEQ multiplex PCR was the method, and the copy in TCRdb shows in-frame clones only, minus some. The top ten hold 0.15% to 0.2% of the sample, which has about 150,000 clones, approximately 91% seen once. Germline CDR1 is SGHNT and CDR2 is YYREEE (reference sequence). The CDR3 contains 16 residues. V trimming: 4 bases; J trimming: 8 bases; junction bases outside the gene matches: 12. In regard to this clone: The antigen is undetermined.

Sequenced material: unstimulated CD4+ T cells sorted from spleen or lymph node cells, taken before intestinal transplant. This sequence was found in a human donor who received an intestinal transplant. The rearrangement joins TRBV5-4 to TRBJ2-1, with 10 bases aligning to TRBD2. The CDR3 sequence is CASSPPAGGPRDEQFF. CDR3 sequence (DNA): TGTGCCAGCAGCCCGCCAGCGGGAGGGCCTAGGGATGAGCAGTTCTTC. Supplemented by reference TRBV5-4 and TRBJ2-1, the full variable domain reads ETGVTQSPTHLIKTRGQQVTLRCSSQSGHNTVSWYQQALGQGPQFIFQYYREEENGRGNFPPRFSGLQFPNYSSELNVNALELDDSALYLCASSPPAGGPRDEQFFGPGTRLTVL.